One and the same sample provided the 11 T cell receptor beta chains below, sequenced in a study of CD8+CD57+ T cells in acquired aplastic anemia. Using genomic DNA as the template, TCR beta VDJ and CDR3 profiling was carried out. From the reads, TCRdb called clonotypes with MiXCR, one entry per CDR3 protein. Of about 190,000 distinct CDR3 sequences in the sample, 54% were seen once. Material: sorted CD4+, CD8+, or CD8+CD57+ T cells (not recorded which) from PBMCs. The receptors come from a human donor in good health, serving as a control.

The gene calls are TRBV15 and TRBJ1-6; 7 bases align to TRBD1. The CDR3 has 14 amino acids. With V trimmed by 3 bases and J by 10 bases, 6 bases remained unmatched. CDR1 LNHNV and CDR2 YYDKDF come from the germline V gene (reference sequence). CDR3 in amino acids: CATSSRTGESPLHF. The CDR3 DNA follows: TGTGCCACCAGCAGCCGAACAGGGGAGTCACCCCTCCACTTT.

With regard to this clonotype: As the CDR3 is not closed by the conserved phenylalanine or tryptophan, this likely results from a read error. This chain links TRBV7-2 with TRBJ2-7, with 7 bases that match TRBD1. The CDR3 covers 14 residues. Germline V lookup: CDR1 SGHTA, CDR2 FQGNSA. V lost 0 bases to trimming and J lost 3 bases; unmatched junction nucleotides: 2. The CDR3 region is CASSLAGQFYEQYL. The CDR3 DNA reads as TGTGCCAGCAGCTTAGCGGGACAGTTCTACGAGCAGTACCTC.

The chain joins TRBV12-3 or TRBV12-4 to TRBJ1-2, with 9 bases that match TRBD1. V shed 7 bases, J shed 10 bases, and the junction held 7 bases outside the gene matches. The CDR3 has 12 amino acids. In DNA, the CDR3 is TGTGCCAGCACTAAGGGACAGGGACACTACACCTTC. Translating it yields CASTKGQGHYTF.

This clonotype was seen ten or more times. The genes are TRBV6-1 and TRBJ2-7; D is uncertain. This CDR3 has 13 amino acids. Per the germline V gene, CDR1 is MNHNS and CDR2 is SASEGT. Trimming took off 4 bases at V and 0 bases at J, with 7 bases between the two ends. In DNA, the CDR3 is TGTGCCAGCAGTGGTTGGAGCTCCTACGAGCAGTACTTC. This encodes CASSGWSSYEQYF.

This rearrangement joins TRBV2 to TRBJ2-1; 11 bases fit TRBD2. This CDR3 region has 14 residues. Looked up from germline, CDR1 is SNHLY and CDR2 is FYNNEI. J was trimmed by 7 bases and V by 6 bases; bases with no gene match: 5. Here the CDR3 reads CASRLAGGSNEQFF. For the CDR3, the DNA is TGTGCCAGCAGGCTAGCGGGGGGATCAAATGAGCAGTTCTTC.

This clonotype was seen ten or more times. J is TRBJ2-7 and V is TRBV5-1, with 11 bases aligning to TRBD1. The CDR3 is 13 amino acids. The germline V gene encodes CDR1 SGHRS and CDR2 YFSETQ. After removal of 4 bases from V and 12 bases from J, the junction contained 9 bases not matched to a gene. This CDR3 reads CASSPTDRGHMYF. The DNA of the CDR3 is TGCGCCAGCAGCCCGACGGACAGGGGGCACATGTACTTC.

The CDR3 DNA reads TGTGCCAGCAGGGAAGGACAGGAGAGTGTCTATGGCTACACCTTC. The encoded protein is CASREGQESVYGYTF. J is TRBJ1-2 and V is TRBV12-3 or TRBV12-4; 7 bases align to TRBD1. The junction had 11 bases not matched to a gene; V was cut back by 6 bases and J by 4 bases. The CDR3 has 15 amino acids.

This clonotype was recorded many times. The chain is built from TRBV4-2 and TRBJ2-3, with 8 bases identical to TRBD2. This CDR3 is 16 amino acids long. Per germline, CDR1 LGHNA and CDR2 YNFKEQ. J lost 6 bases, V lost 4 bases, and 12 bases had no gene match. Here the CDR3 reads CASSPRGGGAPDTQYF. For the CDR3, the DNA is TGTGCCAGCAGCCCCCGGGGGGGAGGGGCCCCGGATACGCAGTATTTT.

The V and J genes are TRBV20-1 and TRBJ1-5, with TRBD1 as a possible D gene (6 bases). The CDR3 runs to 17 residues. Trimming took off 3 bases at V and 2 bases at J, with 20 bases between the two ends. Germline assignment: CDR1 DFQATT and CDR2 SNEGSKA (reference sequence). CDR3 residues: CSASQPKGGLGNQPQHF. Here the CDR3 DNA reads TGCAGTGCTAGTCAGCCCAAGGGGGGATTAGGCAATCAGCCCCAGCATTTT.

The genes are TRBV5-8 and TRBJ1-4, with 8 bases lining up with TRBD1. After removal of 3 bases from V and 7 bases from J, the junction contained 5 bases not matched to a gene. Germline values: CDR1 SGHTS, CDR2 YDEGEE. This CDR3 has 14 residues. This chain's CDR3 is CASSYGQGSEKLFF. The CDR3 DNA reads as TGTGCCAGCAGCTACGGACAGGGAAGTGAAAAACTGTTTTTT. The full variable domain, with the rest looked up from reference TRBV5-8 and TRBJ1-4, is EAGVTQSPTHLIKTRGQQATLRCSPISGHTSVYWYQQALGLGLQFLLWYDEGEERNRGNFPPRFSGRQFPNYSSELNVNALELEDSALYLCASSYGQGSEKLFFGSGTQLSVL.

Ten or more counts support this clonotype. The chain joins TRBV4-3 to TRBJ2-7; D gene uncertain. The length of the CDR3 is 15 residues. V was pared by 1 base and J by 2 bases, with 12 bases between. Germline CDR1 is LGHNA and CDR2 is YSLEER. The CDR3 region is CASSQGPSGPYEQYF. CDR3 bases: TGCGCCAGCAGCCAAGGCCCTAGTGGGCCCTACGAGCAGTACTTC.